The present T cell receptor (beta chain) was sequenced within a study of blood T cell repertoires in COVID-19. Background on the study: Whether acute or convalescent, the COVID-19 samples came from the United States, Italy and Spain. From T cells, B-cell-depleted T cells, or PBMCs came the material, which was cDNA or gDNA.

In the original workflow: Reference gene primer amplification in the assay estimated nucleated cell counts. Clones were sequenced by immunoSEQ multiplex PCR, and TCRdb holds only the in-frame ones, with some missing. The DNA gave D and trimming, while V, J and clone size come from that table. The sample lists about 330,000 clones; roughly 90% were seen once. Input material: peripheral blood. This TCR derives from a woman aged 45-59 years with active or convalescent COVID-19.

This chain's CDR3 is CASSSGQGLTYGYTF. CDR3 DNA: TGTGCCAGCAGCTCTGGGCAGGGCCTCACCTATGGCTACACCTTC. V and J are TRBV6-2 or TRBV6-3 and TRBJ1-2; TRBD1 might be the D (5 bases). V dropped 6 bases and J dropped 4 bases, with 18 bases sitting between them. The CDR3 totals 15 residues. Germline V gene sequence: CDR1 MNHEY, CDR2 SVGEGT.